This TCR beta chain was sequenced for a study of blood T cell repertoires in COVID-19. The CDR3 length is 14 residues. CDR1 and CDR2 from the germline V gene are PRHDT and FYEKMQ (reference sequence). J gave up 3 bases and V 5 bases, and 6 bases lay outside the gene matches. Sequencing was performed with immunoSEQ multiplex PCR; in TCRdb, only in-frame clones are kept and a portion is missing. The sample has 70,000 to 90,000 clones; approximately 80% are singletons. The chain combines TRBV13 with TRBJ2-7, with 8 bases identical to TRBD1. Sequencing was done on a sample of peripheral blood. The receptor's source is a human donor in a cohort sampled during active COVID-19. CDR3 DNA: TGTGCCAGCAGCCGGTTCGACAGGGGCTACGAGCAGTACTTC. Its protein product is CASSRFDRGYEQYF.